The 7 T cell receptor beta chains given below trace back to one sample, sequenced in a study of blood T cell repertoires in COVID-19. Method: immunoSEQ multiplex PCR; TCRdb's copy keeps in-frame clones and lacks some. The repertoire includes roughly 160,000 clones, 70% to 85% of them detected once, and 6.5% to 7.5% sits in the top ten. The sequenced sample consisted of peripheral blood. The receptors were gathered from a man at least 80 years old with COVID-19, enrolled during active disease.

The J gene is TRBJ2-3, the V gene TRBV11-1; no definite D call. The CDR3 contains 14 residues. Per germline, CDR1 SGHAT and CDR2 FQDESV (reference sequence). The ends were cut back, 2 bases at V and 2 bases at J, with 8 bases in the middle. The CDR3 bases are TGTGCCAGCAGCTTATTGAGAGACACAGATACGCAGTATTTT. Protein product: CASSLLRDTDTQYF.

This clone showed up just a few times. The CDR3 region is CASGLGQGEAFF. CDR3 in DNA: TGTGCTAGTGGTTTGGGACAGGGGGAAGCTTTCTTT. The rearrangement links TRBV12-5 to TRBJ1-1; TRBD1 agrees at 8 bases. Germline-derived CDR1 and CDR2 are LGHNT and FRNRAP. The CDR3 has 12 amino acids. Trimming cost V 1 base and J 8 bases; bases outside gene matches: 0. Full variable domain (remainder filled in from reference TRBV12-5 and TRBJ1-1): DARVTQTPRHKVTEMGQEVTMRCQPILGHNTVFWYRQTMMQGLELLAYFRNRAPLDDSGMPKDRFSAEMPDATLATLKIQPSEPRDSAVYFCASGLGQGEAFFGQGTRLTVV.

The J gene is TRBJ1-6, the V gene TRBV28, with 9 bases lining up with TRBD1. This CDR3 is built from 14 residues. In germline, CDR1 is MDHEN, CDR2 SYDVKM. Trimming took 6 bases from V and 8 from J; bases not matched to a gene: 5. The CDR3 loop is CASRKDRGYSPLHF. CDR3 nucleotide sequence: TGTGCCAGCAGGAAGGACAGGGGTTATTCACCCCTCCACTTT.

This clone was seen a single time. The same CDR3 arises from other DNA sequences in this sample as well. The CDR3 DNA follows: TGCGCCAGCAGCTTGGACAGGGCGAACACTGAAGCTTTCTTT. The encoded protein is CASSLDRANTEAFF. The J gene is TRBJ1-1, the V gene TRBV5-1; possibly TRBD1 for D (6 bases). This CDR3 is 14 amino acids long. V dropped 0 bases and J dropped 1 base, with 7 bases sitting between them. From germline, CDR1 is SGHRS and CDR2 YFSETQ.

This chain joins TRBV9 and TRBJ2-3, with 8 bases fitting TRBD1. Germline V gene data show CDR1 as SGDLS and CDR2 as YYNGEE. This CDR3 is built from 15 residues. Germline trimming cut 4 bases from V and 1 base from J; bases unmatched to any gene: 5. CDR3 sequence: CASSPQGAGTDTQYF. The CDR3, as DNA: TGTGCCAGCAGCCCCCAGGGGGCGGGCACAGATACGCAGTATTTT.

This clone was picked up a small number of times. The rearrangement uses TRBV7-6 and TRBJ1-1; D ambiguous. The V gene lost 2 bases and the J gene lost 1 base, with 8 bases spanning the gap. This CDR3 has 14 residues. Germline lookup yields CDR1 SGHVS and CDR2 FNYEAQ. Written as DNA, the CDR3 is TGTGCCAGCAGCTTACAACAGAAGAACACTGAAGCTTTCTTT. This sequence encodes CASSLQQKNTEAFF.

About this clone: One junction end does not reproduce the germline sequence, and a read error may be involved. This chain connects TRBV2 to TRBJ1-2; 8 bases are shared with TRBD1. This CDR3 comprises 13 residues. Per the germline V gene, CDR1 is SNHLY and CDR2 is FYNNEI. In nucleotides, the CDR3 is TGTGCCAGCAGCGCGACAGGGGCTGAAGGCTACGCCTTC. Translation gives CASSATGAEGYAF.